Listed below are T cell receptor beta chains from one sample, sequenced in a study of identical twins. TCRdb re-derived calls from the 5' RACE reads in MiXCR, one entry per CDR3 protein. Here the sample spans roughly 350,000 distinct CDR3 sequences, 9% to 15% being singletons. This sample was shared with a second study, whose subject was yellow fever vaccine responses in identical twins.

The sample taken for sequencing was CD8+ T cells sorted from blood. The receptor set was obtained from a woman aged 18-30 years in good health. Each CDR3 is given with its conserved first and last residue. A D gene is named only where the DNA matches it firmly. The size of a clone is reported for some rows only, either as once, few or many, or as a class for expanded clones.

J gene: TRBJ1-4
clone size: many
V gene: TRBV12-3/TRBV12-4
D gene: -
CDR3 DNA: TGTGCCAGCAGTCCCTCGTTGCGCTCCGGTAATGAAAAACTGTTTTTT
CDR3 protein: CASSPSLRSGNEKLFF

J gene: TRBJ1-2
clone size: many
V gene: TRBV7-6
D gene: -
CDR3 DNA: TGTGCCAGCAGCTTAGACAGCTTTAACTATGGCTACACCTTC
CDR3 protein: CASSLDSFNYGYTF

J gene: TRBJ1-1
clone size: -
V gene: TRBV2
D gene: TRBD1
CDR3 DNA: TGTGCCAGCAGTGATATCGGACAGGGAGGCACTGAAGCTTTCTTT
CDR3 protein: CASSDIGQGGTEAFF

J gene: TRBJ2-1
clone size: few
V gene: TRBV28
D gene: TRBD2
CDR3 DNA: TGTGCCAGCAGGGATTTTGCGGGAGGGCCCGATGAGCAGTTCTTC
CDR3 protein: CASRDFAGGPDEQFF

J gene: TRBJ1-1
clone size: -
V gene: TRBV3-1
D gene: -
CDR3 DNA: TGTGCCAGCAGCCAAGATCGGGTATTGAACACTGAAGCTTTCTTT
CDR3 protein: CASSQDRVLNTEAFF

J gene: TRBJ2-3
clone size: many
V gene: TRBV3-1
D gene: TRBD2
CDR3 DNA: TGTGCCAGCAGCCGCGGAGCGGGAGCCACCACAGATACGCAGTATTTT
CDR3 protein: CASSRGAGATTDTQYF

J gene: TRBJ2-1
clone size: many
V gene: TRBV12-3/TRBV12-4
D gene: -
CDR3 DNA: TGTGCCAGCAGTTTGGTGAGGCCCGCTGACAATGAGCAGTTCTTC
CDR3 protein: CASSLVRPADNEQFF

J gene: TRBJ1-1
clone size: -
V gene: TRBV7-9
D gene: TRBD1
CDR3 DNA: TGTGCCAGCAGCGCCCCCGGCAGGGGGTACACTGAAGCTTTCTTT
CDR3 protein: CASSAPGRGYTEAFF

J gene: TRBJ2-1
clone size: -
V gene: TRBV9
D gene: TRBD1
CDR3 DNA: TGTGCCAGCAGCGCATACAGGGGGCTTGGGAATGAGCAGTTCTTC
CDR3 protein: CASSAYRGLGNEQFF

J gene: TRBJ2-1
clone size: -
V gene: TRBV7-3
D gene: -
CDR3 DNA: TGTGCCAGCAGCCCAGGTGGGAAGAGTGAGCAGTTCTTC
CDR3 protein: CASSPGGKSEQFF

J gene: TRBJ1-6
clone size: few
V gene: TRBV7-9
D gene: -
CDR3 DNA: TGTGCCAGCAGCTTTGGGCCCGAAGGGTATAATTCACCCCTCCACTTT
CDR3 protein: CASSFGPEGYNSPLHF

J gene: TRBJ2-7
clone size: many
V gene: TRBV4-2
D gene: TRBD2
CDR3 DNA: TGTGCCAGCAGCCAGGTACTAGCGGGGCCCTACGAGCAGTACTTC
CDR3 protein: CASSQVLAGPYEQYF

J gene: TRBJ2-1
clone size: many
V gene: TRBV5-1
D gene: -
CDR3 DNA: TGCGCCAGCAGCTTGCGACTCTCGTCCAATGAGCAGTTCTTC
CDR3 protein: CASSLRLSSNEQFF

J gene: TRBJ1-3
clone size: few
V gene: TRBV12-3/TRBV12-4
D gene: TRBD1
CDR3 DNA: TGTGCCAGCAGAGGACAGGCGGGGCTTCGCTCTGGAAACACCATATATTTT
CDR3 protein: CASRGQAGLRSGNTIYF

J gene: TRBJ1-1
clone size: -
V gene: TRBV24-1
D gene: -
CDR3 DNA: TGTGCCACGCGGGACGGGAATAAGCTCGAAGCTTTCTTT
CDR3 protein: CATRDGNKLEAFF

J gene: TRBJ1-1
clone size: few
V gene: TRBV14
D gene: TRBD1
CDR3 DNA: TGTGCCAGCAGCCAATTGACAGGGATATTCTGGACTGAAGCTTTCTTT
CDR3 protein: CASSQLTGIFWTEAFF

J gene: TRBJ2-1
clone size: few
V gene: TRBV24-1
D gene: -
CDR3 DNA: TGTGCCACCAGTACCACCGACAGGAACATAGAAAATGAGCAGTTCTTC
CDR3 protein: CATSTTDRNIENEQFF